Shown below are 28 T cell receptor beta chains from a single sample sequenced in a study of graft-versus-host responses after intestinal transplantation. Profiling relied on immunoSEQ multiplex PCR, and the TCRdb table lists in-frame clones only, not all of them. The sample consists of tens of thousands of clones, about 94% of them appearing once. These receptors lack a known antigen. This specimen was unstimulated CD4+ T cells sorted from spleen or lymph node cells, taken before transplant. The receptor set was obtained from a human donor who was the organ donor for an intestinal transplant.

The chain links TRBV28 to TRBJ2-1; D is undetermined. Germline V gene sequence: CDR1 MDHEN, CDR2 SYDVKM. V lost 3 bases and J lost 2, with 8 bases in between. The CDR3 consists of 14 residues. Here the CDR3 DNA reads TGTGCCAGCAGTTTGTCCGGACCCTACAATGAGCAGTTCTTC. It is translated as CASSLSGPYNEQFF.

The chain couples TRBV29-1 to TRBJ2-3; maybe TRBD1 (5 bases). V shed 7 bases and J shed 2 bases, with 13 bases lying between them. Germline loops: CDR1 SQVTM, CDR2 ANQGSEA. The CDR3 totals 13 residues. CDR3 loop: CSAARGNTDTQYF. The CDR3 bases are TGCAGCGCTGCAAGGGGAAACACAGATACGCAGTATTTT.

The chain joins TRBV29-1 to TRBJ2-3; 12 nucleotides line up with TRBD2. The germline V gene has CDR1 SQVTM and CDR2 ANQGSEA. This CDR3 has 17 residues. V lost 3 bases to trimming and J lost 1 base; unmatched junction nucleotides: 8. The CDR3 nucleotides are TGCAGCGTTGATTCCCTAGCGGGGGGGCCGCGCACAGATACGCAGTATTTT. Translating gives CSVDSLAGGPRTDTQYF.

The chain joins TRBV25-1 to TRBJ1-6; D gene ambiguous. The CDR3 runs to 13 residues. The germline V gene encodes CDR1 MGHDK and CDR2 SYGVNS. V lost 7 bases, J lost 8 bases, and 12 bases lay in between. The CDR3 loop is CASKQTGDSPLHF. For the CDR3, the DNA is TGTGCCAGCAAGCAAACTGGTGATTCACCCCTCCACTTT.

The rearrangement links TRBV6-5 to TRBJ1-4; no reliable D call. The CDR3 spans 12 residues. Germline V CDR1 and CDR2: MNHEY, SVGAGI. The DNA of the CDR3 is TGTGCTAGTCAGGAGAATAATGAAAAACTGTTTTTT. Encoded protein: CASQENNEKLFF.

The rearrangement uses TRBV6-5 and TRBJ1-2; 9 bases are a match to TRBD1. CDR3 length: 14 residues. CDR1 is MNHEY and CDR2 is SVGAGI in the germline V gene. The J segment lost 4 bases and the V segment lost 5 bases, leaving 5 bases of the junction unmatched. The CDR3 bases are TGTGCCAGCAGTCAGACAGGGGGACCCTATGGCTACACCTTC. This sequence encodes CASSQTGGPYGYTF.

The chain joins TRBV10-3 to TRBJ2-2; 7 bases align to TRBD1. Per germline, CDR1 ENHRY and CDR2 SYGVKD. With V trimmed by 6 bases and J by 4 bases, 8 bases remained unmatched. The CDR3 is 15 residues long. The CDR3 sequence is CAIRGQGVITGELFF. The CDR3 DNA reads as TGTGCCATCAGGGGGCAGGGGGTTATCACCGGGGAGCTGTTTTTT.

The V gene is TRBV7-7, the J gene TRBJ2-2; TRBD1 matches 8 bases. Germline V gene sequence: CDR1 SSHAT, CDR2 FNYEAQ (reference sequence). The CDR3 sequence is 15 residues long. J was trimmed by 4 bases and V by 5 bases; bases with no gene match: 6. CDR3 residues: CASSPQGVGTGELFF. The CDR3 DNA reads TGTGCCAGCAGCCCACAGGGGGTCGGCACCGGGGAGCTGTTTTTT.

The chain recombines TRBV5-1 with TRBJ1-1, with a weak D call TRBD1 (6 bases). CDR3 size: 15 residues. Trimming took 4 bases from V and 1 from J, leaving 14 bases between them. Germline V gene lookup returns CDR1 SGHRS and CDR2 YFSETQ. CDR3 sequence (DNA): TGCGCCAGCAGCCCCGCACAGGGACGGAACACTGAAGCTTTCTTT. Protein sequence: CASSPAQGRNTEAFF.

This clone was detected only a few times. The chain joins TRBV19 to TRBJ1-2, with 10 bases fitting TRBD1. The J segment lost 3 bases and the V segment lost 4 bases, leaving 8 bases of the junction unmatched. CDR1 LNHDA and CDR2 SQIVND come from the germline V gene (reference sequence). This CDR3 is 16 amino acids long. CDR3 DNA: TGTGCCAGTAGTAGAAAAACCGGGACAGGGGACTATGGCTACACCTTC. Translating it yields CASSRKTGTGDYGYTF.

The rearrangement uses TRBV6-5 and TRBJ1-1, with 11 positions matching TRBD1. The V segment lost 5 bases and the J segment 4 bases; nucleotides outside the gene matches: 0. This CDR3 spans 13 amino acids. CDR1 is MNHEY, CDR2 SVGAGI, per germline. CDR3 residues: CASSGQGATEAFF. The CDR3 DNA reads TGTGCCAGCAGTGGACAGGGGGCCACTGAAGCTTTCTTT.

Concerning this clone itself: The sample has other DNA sequences that encode this CDR3 too. The gene calls are TRBV5-5 and TRBJ2-2; no clear D. V was cut by 3 bases and J by 5 bases, with 5 bases left in between. Germline V gene sequence: CDR1 SGHKS, CDR2 YYEKEE (reference sequence). This CDR3 contains 12 residues. The CDR3 sequence is CASSSGTGELFF. The CDR3 DNA follows: TGTGCCAGCAGCTCCGGGACCGGGGAGCTGTTTTTT.

The chain recombines TRBV28 with TRBJ1-5; D is uncertain. The CDR3 spans 14 residues. Germline values: CDR1 MDHEN, CDR2 SYDVKM. V was pared by 7 bases and J by 2 bases, with 12 bases between. As DNA, the CDR3 is TGTGCCAGCACCCCGGGGTACCGCAATCAGCCCCAGCATTTT. It is translated as CASTPGYRNQPQHF.

This chain joins TRBV7-8 and TRBJ1-3, with D uncertain. Between the trimmed V and J ends, which lost 1 base and 1 base, there was a span of 8 bases. Germline lookup yields CDR1 SGHVS and CDR2 FQNEAQ. The CDR3 covers 15 residues. The CDR3, as DNA: TGTGCCAGCAGCTTAGGAGGGCGTTCTGGAAACACCATATATTTT. Its translation: CASSLGGRSGNTIYF.

The chain employs TRBV6-5 and TRBJ2-5; 9 nucleotides agree with TRBD2. CDR3 length: 15 residues. The V gene's germline CDR1 is MNHEY and CDR2 SVGAGI. J was trimmed by 5 bases and V by 6 bases; bases with no gene match: 10. The CDR3 sequence is CASSPARGGWETQYF. The CDR3, as DNA: TGTGCCAGCAGCCCCGCGCGGGGGGGTTGGGAGACCCAGTACTTC.

V gene TRBV5-1 combines with J gene TRBJ2-3; tentative D call: TRBD2 (5 bases). Germline V gene lookup returns CDR1 SGHRS and CDR2 YFSETQ. The CDR3 sequence is 18 residues long. V was pared by 4 bases and J by 1 base, with 22 bases between. CDR3 region: CASSAYSQGSVGTDTQYF. CDR3 in DNA: TGCGCCAGCAGCGCCTACTCCCAAGGGAGTGTAGGCACAGATACGCAGTATTTT.

This chain connects TRBV5-1 to TRBJ1-3; D is ambiguous. Germline V CDR1 and CDR2: SGHRS, YFSETQ. V dropped 0 bases and J dropped 0 bases, with 13 bases sitting between them. This CDR3 spans 17 amino acids. In DNA form, the CDR3 reads TGCGCCAGCAGCTTGGGTTTGGAGTTTAACTCTGGAAACACCATATATTTT. Translating gives CASSLGLEFNSGNTIYF.

V and J are TRBV7-2 and TRBJ2-3; 14 bases are shared with TRBD2. This CDR3 contains 16 residues. Trimming cost V 4 bases and J 5 bases; bases outside gene matches: 5. Germline loops: CDR1 SGHTA, CDR2 FQGNSA. The CDR3 loop is CASSSRTSGRRDTQYF. The CDR3 DNA is TGTGCCAGCAGCTCCCGGACTAGCGGGAGGAGAGATACGCAGTATTTT. Drawing the rest from reference TRBV7-2 and TRBJ2-3, the complete variable domain is GAGVSQSPSNKVTEKGKDVELRCDPISGHTALYWYRQSLGQGLEFLIYFQGNSAPDKSGLPSDRFSAERTGGSVSTLTIQRTQQEDSAVYLCASSSRTSGRRDTQYFGPGTRLTVL.

The chain carries TRBV23-1 and TRBJ1-4, with TRBD1 matching over 11 bases. Being an ORF, TRBV23-1 has a function that is uncertain. V gave up 3 bases and J gave up 0 bases; unmatched junction bases: 12. The CDR3 length is 20 residues. The CDR3 nucleotides are TGCGCCAGCAGTCACCGTGGGGACAGGGGGAATCAAGCAACTAATGAAAAACTGTTTTTT. Its translation is CASSHRGDRGNQATNEKLFF.

V usage is TRBV5-1 and J usage is TRBJ2-7, with 12 positions matching TRBD1. Germline assignment: CDR1 SGHRS and CDR2 YFSETQ. The CDR3 contains 15 residues. The trim removed 4 bases at V and 4 bases at J, leaving 6 bases unmatched. In DNA, the CDR3 is TGCGCCAGCAGCCTAGGGACAGGGGGCATGTACGAGCAGTACTTC. Translation: CASSLGTGGMYEQYF.

The chain has TRBV12-5 and TRBJ1-5, with no clear D. Germline V gives CDR1 LGHNT, CDR2 FRNRAP. This CDR3 is built from 11 residues. V was cut by 5 bases and J by 6 bases, with 5 bases left in between. This CDR3 is CASGPVQPQHF. The CDR3 DNA follows: TGTGCTAGTGGTCCGGTTCAGCCCCAGCATTTT.

V gene TRBV27 combines with J gene TRBJ2-3; TRBD2 aligns across 10 bases. The CDR3 has 17 amino acids. V was pared by 2 bases and J by 6 bases, with 11 bases of the junction left unmatched. Germline V gene lookup returns CDR1 MNHEY and CDR2 SMNVEV (reference sequence). In DNA, the CDR3 is TGTGCCAGCAGTTTAACAGTCGCTAGCGGGGGTGGTGATACGCAGTATTTT. This gives the protein CASSLTVASGGGDTQYF.

The chain has TRBV11-2 and TRBJ2-3, with TRBD2 matching over 9 bases. The CDR3 contains 16 residues. Looked up from germline, CDR1 is SGHAT and CDR2 is FQNNGV. V gave up 1 base and J gave up 3 bases; unmatched junction bases: 5. The CDR3 region is CASSLGIAGDTDTQYF. The CDR3 region has the DNA TGTGCCAGCAGCTTAGGGATAGCGGGGGATACAGATACGCAGTATTTT.

The genes are TRBV5-1 and TRBJ2-5; TRBD1 aligns across 8 bases. TRBJ2-7 explains the end of the DNA better; the J call may be wrong. The CDR3 has 15 amino acids. From germline, CDR1 is SGHRS and CDR2 YFSETQ. The CDR3 reads CASSLPGGPSYEQYF. The CDR3 DNA follows: TGCGCCAGCAGCTTGCCAGGGGGCCCATCCTACGAGCAGTACTTC.

This chain links TRBV11-2 with TRBJ2-1; D is ambiguous. With 2 bases removed from V and 7 bases from J, the gap between germline ends came to 9 bases. CDR3 size: 13 residues. Germline CDR1 and CDR2: SGHAT and FQNNGV. In nucleotides, the CDR3 is TGTGCCAGCAGCTTATATCGCCAGAATGAGCAGTTCTTC. As protein: CASSLYRQNEQFF.

The chain combines TRBV7-8 with TRBJ1-5, with no clear D. V gave up 5 bases and J gave up 9 bases, with 11 bases separating them. The germline V gene has CDR1 SGHVS and CDR2 FQNEAQ. The CDR3 has 12 residues. The CDR3 loop is CASSPTPTPQHF. Written as DNA, the CDR3 is TGTGCCAGCAGCCCGACACCCACGCCCCAGCATTTT. The variable domain in full, with the rest retrieved from reference TRBV7-8 and TRBJ1-5, is GAGVSQSPRYKVAKRGQDVALRCDPISGHVSLFWYQQALGQGPEFLTYFQNEAQLDKSGLPSDRFFAERPEGSVSTLKIQRTQQEDSAVYLCASSPTPTPQHFGDGTRLSIL.

CDR3 sequence: CASTPGHDPQSGDIQYF. The CDR3 DNA is TGTGCCAGCACCCCGGGACACGACCCGCAGTCGGGTGACATTCAGTACTTC. The gene calls are TRBV6-4 and TRBJ2-4; TRBD1 is a possible D gene (6 bases). This CDR3 has 17 amino acids. Germline lookup yields CDR1 MRHNA and CDR2 SNTAGT. Trimming removed 7 bases from V and 8 bases from J, with 27 bases in between.

There are a few counts of this clone. The rearrangement joins TRBV4-3 to TRBJ1-4; D unresolved. CDR3 length equals 15 residues. CDR1 is LGHNA and CDR2 is YSLEER in the germline V gene. V was pared by 4 bases and J by 7 bases, with 16 bases between. The CDR3 nucleotides are TGCGCCAGCAGCCGCTCGTGGGGAGTTGGTGAAAAACTGTTTTTT. Protein product: CASSRSWGVGEKLFF.